The rows below give T cell receptor beta chains drawn from one sample of a study of early T cells in non-severe SARS-CoV-2 infection. TCRdb passed the 5' RACE reads through MiXCR, listing each CDR3 protein once. The sample contains under 45,000 distinct CDR3 sequences, around 9.9% of which appear only once. Sequencing used whole blood. These receptors were obtained from an adult who was a healthcare worker with PCR-confirmed SARS-CoV-2 infection or an uninfected control (not recorded which). Each CDR3 is given with its conserved first and last residue. The order of the fields is V gene, D gene, J gene, clone size, CDR3 protein, CDR3 DNA. The D gene is left open where the match is weak. Only some rows state a clone size, as once, few, many or a class for expanded clones.

TRBV3-1	.	TRBJ1-1	many	CASSQADVRRAEAFF	TGTGCCAGCAGCCAAGCTGACGTGCGTAGGGCTGAAGCTTTCTTT
TRBV6-1	TRBD2	TRBJ2-3	many	CASTPRGLAGITDTQYF	TGTGCCAGCACTCCGAGGGGACTAGCGGGGATCACAGATACGCAGTATTTT
TRBV29-1	.	TRBJ2-2	many	CSVEDPLTASTGELFF	TGCAGCGTTGAAGATCCCCTGACAGCATCCACCGGGGAGCTGTTTTTT
TRBV18	.	TRBJ1-4	many	CASSVEASSEKLFF	TGTGCCAGCTCCGTAGAGGCTTCGAGTGAAAAACTGTTTTTT
TRBV7-9	TRBD1	TRBJ1-2	many	CASSLAIGTATGYTF	TGTGCCAGCAGCTTAGCAATCGGGACAGCGACTGGCTACACCTTC
TRBV7-3	TRBD1	TRBJ1-4	.	CASRSRDRENGWDEKLFF	TGTGCCAGCAGATCCCGGGACAGGGAGAATGGGTGGGATGAAAAACTGTTTTTT
TRBV14	.	TRBJ2-3	many	CASSQDRSADTQYF	TGTGCCAGCAGCCAAGATAGATCGGCAGATACGCAGTATTTT
TRBV5-1	.	TRBJ2-7	many	CASTHTHRTQSPYEQYF	TGCGCCAGCACACACACCCACAGGACCCAAAGCCCCTACGAGCAGTACTTC
TRBV7-6	.	TRBJ1-6	once	CASSSEAGTNSPLHF	TGTGCCAGCAGCTCCGAGGCAGGGACTAATTCACCCCTCCACTTT
TRBV5-4	.	TRBJ1-1	.	CASSLELVNTEAFF	TGTGCCAGCAGCTTGGAGTTGGTGAACACTGAAGCTTTCTTT
TRBV7-2	.	TRBJ2-3	.	CASSLDGDTPDTQYF	TGTGCCAGCAGCTTAGATGGGGACACCCCAGATACGCAGTATTTT
TRBV7-2	.	TRBJ2-7	many	CASSSRGGYEQYF	TGTGCCAGCAGCTCCCGGGGAGGCTACGAGCAGTACTTC
TRBV6-5	.	TRBJ1-6	few	CASSSFPSSYNSPLHF	TGTGCCAGCAGTTCGTTTCCCAGCTCCTATAATTCACCCCTCCACTTT
TRBV29-1	.	TRBJ2-7	.	CSAEGQGSYEQYF	TGCAGCGCCGAGGGGCAGGGCTCCTACGAGCAGTACTTC
TRBV2	TRBD1	TRBJ2-3	few	CASRTTGGTDTQYF	TGTGCCAGCAGAACGACAGGGGGAACAGATACGCAGTATTTT
TRBV29-1	.	TRBJ1-2	.	CSVGDNYGYTF	TGCAGCGTTGGAGATAACTATGGCTACACCTTC
TRBV10-3	TRBD1	TRBJ1-5	many	CAIRAGTGDGHNQPQHF	TGTGCCATCAGGGCCGGGACAGGGGACGGACATAATCAGCCCCAGCATTTT
TRBV20-1	.	TRBJ2-7	.	CSARAGSASYEQYF	TGCAGTGCTAGAGCCGGATCGGCTAGCTACGAGCAGTACTTC
TRBV7-9	.	TRBJ1-2	many	CASSQMNYGYTF	TGTGCCAGCAGCCAGATGAACTATGGCTACACCTTC
TRBV27	TRBD1	TRBJ2-2	many	CASSFTPTGGYTGELFF	TGTGCCAGCAGTTTTACCCCGACAGGGGGCTACACCGGGGAGCTGTTTTTT
TRBV7-6	TRBD1	TRBJ2-2	few	CASSLRTGGNTGELFF	TGTGCCAGCAGCTTAAGGACAGGGGGTAACACCGGGGAGCTGTTTTTT
TRBV11-1	.	TRBJ2-7	many	CASSFGRKNTYEQYF	TGTGCCAGCAGCTTTGGGCGGAAGAACACCTACGAGCAGTACTTC
TRBV27	.	TRBJ2-1	.	CASSFPGHYNEQFF	TGTGCCAGCAGTTTCCCCGGACATTACAATGAGCAGTTCTTC
TRBV5-6	.	TRBJ1-1	.	CASSLVVGPGAFF	TGTGCCAGCAGCTTGGTTGTCGGACCGGGAGCTTTCTTT
TRBV11-1	TRBD1	TRBJ2-3	.	CASSETGRTQYF	TGTGCCAGCAGCGAGACAGGGCGTACGCAGTATTTT
TRBV24-1	.	TRBJ2-3	medium-sized	CATRGEPFFGTDTQYF	TGTGCCACCCGAGGGGAACCCTTCTTCGGCACAGATACGCAGTATTTT
TRBV12-3/TRBV12-4	.	TRBJ2-3	many	CASSSPMGRITDTQYF	TGTGCCAGCAGTTCCCCGATGGGGCGGATCACAGATACGCAGTATTTT
TRBV14	TRBD2	TRBJ2-5	few	CASSQDDGGASQYF	TGTGCCAGCAGCCAAGATGACGGGGGGGCCTCCCAGTACTTC
TRBV11-3	.	TRBJ2-1	.	CASSLGWSNEQFF	TGTGCCAGCAGCTTAGGGTGGTCCAATGAGCAGTTCTTC
TRBV19	.	TRBJ2-4	few	CASSMSHRQVGVAKNIQYF	TGTGCCAGTAGTATGAGTCACAGGCAAGTTGGTGTTGCCAAAAACATTCAGTACTTC
TRBV20-1	.	TRBJ1-2	.	CSARGGSYGYTF	TGCAGTGCTAGAGGAGGGTCCTATGGCTACACCTTC
TRBV11-2	.	TRBJ2-7	many	CASSLTRNEQYF	TGTGCCAGCAGCCTTACTAGGAACGAGCAGTACTTC
TRBV29-1	.	TRBJ1-1	many	CSVVYEMNTEAFF	TGCAGCGTTGTGTATGAAATGAACACTGAAGCTTTCTTT
TRBV10-2	TRBD2	TRBJ2-6	few	CASSESGGSSGANVLTF	TGCGCCAGCAGTGAGAGCGGGGGGAGCTCTGGGGCCAACGTCCTGACTTTC
TRBV5-1	TRBD1	TRBJ1-4	.	CASSLDPGTGTEKLFF	TGCGCCAGCAGCTTGGATCCCGGGACAGGGACGGAAAAACTGTTTTTT
TRBV5-1	.	TRBJ2-3	.	CASSLKGDTQYF	TGCGCCAGCAGCTTGAAGGGGGATACGCAGTATTTT
TRBV20-1	.	TRBJ1-2	many	CSASFLLQGDGYTF	TGCAGTGCTAGTTTCTTATTGCAGGGTGATGGCTACACCTTC
TRBV6-5	.	TRBJ2-7	many	CASSPPLGHEQYF	TGTGCCAGCAGTCCACCCTTGGGTCACGAGCAGTACTTC
TRBV24-1	.	TRBJ2-5	many	CATSAAAGSQETQYF	TGTGCCACCAGTGCCGCGGCAGGGTCCCAAGAGACCCAGTACTTC
TRBV12-3/TRBV12-4	.	TRBJ1-1	many	CASSFQLRNMNTEAFF	TGTGCCAGCAGTTTCCAGCTTCGGAACATGAACACTGAAGCTTTCTTT
TRBV6-5	.	TRBJ1-5	few	CASSPGLLSNQPQHF	TGTGCCAGCAGTCCGGGACTTCTTAGCAATCAGCCCCAGCATTTT
TRBV20-1	.	TRBJ1-6	few	CSASDWGQGSSPLHF	TGCAGTGCTAGTGACTGGGGGCAAGGGAGTTCACCCCTCCACTTT
TRBV24-1	.	TRBJ2-1	many	CATSDPYNEQFF	TGTGCCACCAGTGATCCTTATAATGAGCAGTTCTTC
TRBV20-1	TRBD1	TRBJ1-5	many	CSARGPDRGSNQPQHF	TGCAGTGCTAGAGGCCCTGACAGGGGTAGCAATCAGCCCCAGCATTTT
TRBV12-3/TRBV12-4	.	TRBJ2-7	many	CASKVAGSYEQYF	TGTGCCAGCAAGGTTGCAGGATCCTACGAGCAGTACTTC
TRBV6-2/TRBV6-3	.	TRBJ2-5	many	CASSYGGGTKETQYF	TGTGCCAGCAGTTACGGCGGGGGCACGAAAGAGACCCAGTACTTC
TRBV19	.	TRBJ1-5	few	CASGQGAQPQHF	TGTGCCAGTGGGCAGGGTGCTCAGCCCCAGCATTTT
TRBV20-1	TRBD1	TRBJ2-1	.	CSARVGRTGLNEQFF	TGCAGTGCTAGAGTGGGGAGGACAGGGCTAAATGAGCAGTTCTTC
TRBV6-1	.	TRBJ1-2	.	CASSEGPVYGYTF	TGTGCCAGCAGTGAAGGGCCGGTTTATGGCTACACCTTC
TRBV7-2	.	TRBJ2-7	many	CASSPAREQYF	TGTGCCAGCAGCCCCGCCCGGGAGCAGTACTTC
TRBV7-9	.	TRBJ1-6	many	CASSPQLGREFFNF	TGTGCCAGCAGCCCCCAGCTCGGCAGGGAGTTTTTTAACTTT
TRBV24-1	TRBD1	TRBJ2-5	few	CATSDQVQGQETQYF	TGTGCCACCAGTGACCAAGTACAGGGGCAAGAGACCCAGTACTTC